This T cell receptor (beta chain) was captured by sequencing in a study of T cell responses to AZD1222 COVID-19 vaccine. Study-wide results and caveats: Donors skewed white British and female; clonal diversity was possibly underestimated.

Pooling was applied to second doses at about 4 or about 12 weeks. Libraries were prepared by immunoSEQ multiplex PCR; TCRdb keeps only in-frame clonotypes and omits some of them. The data show 100,000 to 120,000 clones, about 90% seen once. Notes on this clone: The antigen remains undetermined.

The receptor comes from an adult who received the AZD1222 COVID-19 vaccine. The sequences come from peripheral blood, collected 28 days after the second AZD1222 dose.

CDR3 in DNA: TGTGCCAGCAGCGCAACAGGGGGCCACACCGGGGAGCTGTTTTTT. This gives the protein CASSATGGHTGELFF. V gene TRBV11-1 combines with J gene TRBJ2-2; 9 bases agree with TRBD1. CDR3 length: 15 amino acids. V dropped 5 bases and J dropped 3; count of bases not matched to a gene: 4. Germline CDR1 and CDR2: SGHAT and FQDESV (reference sequence).